The 28 T cell receptor beta chains below were found in one sample sequenced in a study of response to subunit inactivated influenza vaccine. TCRdb reprocessed the RT-PCR reads via MiXCR and lists one record per CDR3 protein. The table records 530,000 or so distinct CDR3 sequences, about 15% of them present only once. This specimen consisted of PBMCs from blood, obtained 11 to 12 days after vaccination. Receptor source: a man in his fifties who received an inactivated influenza vaccine.

The chain is built from TRBV12-3 or TRBV12-4 and TRBJ2-3, with 7 bases identical to TRBD2. The CDR3 length is 13 residues. V gave up 11 bases and J gave up 2 bases; unmatched junction bases: 7. CDR3 in DNA: TGTGCCTCAAGGCTAGCGGACACAGATACGCAGTATTTT. It specifies CASRLADTDTQYF.

This clonotype was seen a few times. This chain links TRBV5-1 with TRBJ2-7; 8 bases line up with TRBD1. The junction had 4 bases not matched to a gene; V was cut back by 0 bases and J by 5 bases. CDR1 and CDR2 (germline): SGHRS, YFSETQ. The CDR3 totals 14 residues. CDR3 sequence: CASSLGTGMDEQYF. In nucleotides, the CDR3 is TGCGCCAGCAGCTTGGGGACAGGGATGGACGAGCAGTACTTC.

The chain combines TRBV18 with TRBJ2-1; perhaps TRBD1 as D (6 bases). Trimming cost V 8 bases and J 0 bases, with 14 bases left between them. The length of the CDR3 is 15 residues. The germline V gene encodes CDR1 KGHSH and CDR2 LQKENI. The CDR3 sequence: CASTNDRSSYNEQFF. CDR3 bases: TGTGCCAGCACGAACGACAGGTCCTCCTACAATGAGCAGTTCTTC.

This clonotype was seen ten or more times. V and J are TRBV30 and TRBJ2-3, with D unresolved. The ends were cut back, 4 bases at V and 1 base at J, with 15 bases in the middle. Germline V gene data show CDR1 as GTSNPN and CDR2 as SVGIG (reference sequence). The CDR3 totals 15 residues. The CDR3 loop is CAWKTLTRGTDTQYF. In DNA form, the CDR3 reads TGTGCCTGGAAGACTCTCACTCGGGGCACAGATACGCAGTATTTT.

The chain has TRBV7-9 and TRBJ2-2; 10 bases agree with TRBD1. The CDR3 is 15 amino acids. Germline V gene sequence: CDR1 SEHNR, CDR2 FQNEAQ (reference sequence). Trimming at V came to 5 bases and at J to 3 bases, leaving 3 bases not matched to a gene. The CDR3 spells CASSHDRGHTGELFF. For the CDR3, the DNA is TGTGCCAGCAGCCACGACAGGGGGCACACCGGGGAGCTGTTTTTT.

The J gene is TRBJ1-6, the V gene TRBV29-1; 8 positions agree with TRBD1. The V gene end was trimmed by 6 bases and the J gene end by 8 bases; junction bases not matched to a gene: 6. The germline V gene encodes CDR1 SQVTM and CDR2 ANQGSEA. There are 13 residues in the CDR3. For the CDR3, the DNA is TGCAGCGTAGCGGACAGGGCGGATTCACCCCTCCACTTT. Amino acid sequence: CSVADRADSPLHF.

Concerning this clonotype itself: An end of the junction does not agree with germline; a read error may underlie this. The rearrangement uses TRBV7-8 and TRBJ1-5, with TRBD1 matching over 7 bases. CDR3 length equals 16 residues. CDR1 SGHVS and CDR2 FQNEAQ come from the germline V gene. DNA of the CDR3: TGTGCCAGCAGCCCATGGACAGGAGACCTGTCTCAGCCCCAGCTTTTT. It specifies CASSPWTGDLSQPQLF.

This clonotype was counted a few times. This rearrangement joins TRBV6-2 or TRBV6-3 to TRBJ2-1; 11 positions match TRBD2. CDR3 length: 15 amino acids. V lost 10 bases, J lost 4 bases, and 9 bases stayed unmatched. CDR1 is MNHEY, CDR2 SVGEGT, per germline. CDR3 in amino acids: CATGLRLAGYNEQFF. The CDR3 coding sequence is TGTGCCACGGGGCTCAGACTAGCGGGATACAATGAGCAGTTCTTC.

This clonotype was seen a few times. The chain has TRBV5-1 and TRBJ2-5; 11 nucleotides match TRBD1. The CDR3 consists of 15 residues. After removal of 4 bases from V and 5 bases from J, the junction contained 7 bases not matched to a gene. Germline loops: CDR1 SGHRS, CDR2 YFSETQ. CDR3 sequence: CASSTRTGGWETQYF. The CDR3 nucleotides are TGCGCCAGCAGCACCCGGACAGGGGGCTGGGAGACCCAGTACTTC.

The chain is built from TRBV14 and TRBJ2-1; possible D gene TRBD2, 6 bases. Germline V gene lookup returns CDR1 SGHDN and CDR2 FVKESK. The V gene lost 1 base and the J gene lost 9 bases, with 10 bases spanning the gap. CDR3 length equals 13 residues. CDR3 residues: CASSQAGVTEQFF. CDR3 DNA sequence: TGTGCCAGCAGCCAAGCGGGAGTTACTGAGCAGTTCTTC.

The chain carries TRBV4-2 and TRBJ2-6, with 9 bases lining up with TRBD1. CDR1 LGHNA and CDR2 YNFKEQ come from the germline V gene. V shed 4 bases and J 1 base; nucleotides not matched to a gene: 20. The CDR3 totals 22 residues. The CDR3 spells CASSRSRFPGQGRSSGANVLTF. The CDR3 coding sequence is TGTGCCAGCAGCCGATCCCGATTTCCGGGACAGGGAAGAAGTTCTGGGGCCAACGTCCTGACTTTC.

This clonotype has more than one count but fewer than ten. The chain has TRBV20-1 and TRBJ1-4; TRBD1 is a possible D gene (6 bases). The V gene lost 3 bases and the J gene lost 7 bases, with 18 bases spanning the gap. The CDR3 is made up of 15 amino acids. The V gene's germline CDR1 is DFQATT and CDR2 SNEGSKA (reference sequence). The CDR3 DNA follows: TGCAGTGCTAGTCAGGGGCGGTTTCGGGGTGAAAAACTGTTTTTT. It specifies CSASQGRFRGEKLFF.

The J gene is TRBJ2-1, the V gene TRBV27, with D unclear. Germline V gives CDR1 MNHEY, CDR2 SMNVEV (reference sequence). Trimming took off 1 base at V and 6 bases at J, with 10 bases between the two ends. The CDR3 totals 14 residues. The chain's CDR3 is CASSLLSSGNEQFF. The CDR3 DNA reads as TGTGCCAGCAGTTTATTAAGCTCAGGCAATGAGCAGTTCTTC.

The V call is TRBV18, the J call TRBJ2-3; the D is unclear. CDR1 and CDR2 (germline): KGHSH, LQKENI. V dropped 3 bases and J dropped 5 bases, with 12 bases sitting between them. CDR3 length equals 14 residues. This chain's CDR3 is CASSPNFREDTQYF. Here the CDR3 DNA reads TGTGCCAGCTCACCCAACTTTAGAGAAGATACGCAGTATTTT.

The V gene is TRBV21-1, the J gene TRBJ2-7; TRBD1 reflects the table's D call only, with no check against the DNA. TRBV21-1 is reported as a pseudogene. CDR3 size: 16 residues. The CDR3 region has the DNA TGTGCCAGCAGCAAGAAGGAGCGGGACAGGGACGACGAGCAGTACTTC. Its translation: CASSKKERDRDDEQYF.

The chain is built from TRBV15 and TRBJ2-7, with 9 bases that match TRBD1. The CDR3 extends over 15 amino acids. Looked up from germline, CDR1 is LNHNV and CDR2 is YYDKDF (reference sequence). The ends lost 8 bases at V and 2 bases at J; junction bases unmatched: 10. The CDR3: CATAGGQGVTYEQYF. The CDR3 nucleotides are TGTGCCACCGCCGGGGGACAGGGCGTAACCTACGAGCAGTACTTC.

This clonotype was observed a few times. The chain recombines TRBV12-3 or TRBV12-4 with TRBJ2-3; a possible D gene is TRBD1 (5 bases). V was shortened by 3 bases and J by 0 bases, with 13 bases between the two germline ends. The CDR3 totals 16 residues. Written as DNA, the CDR3 is TGTGCCAGCAGTTTGGGGCAGAGTGTAAGCACAGATACGCAGTATTTT. This sequence encodes CASSLGQSVSTDTQYF.

This clonotype was counted a few times. V usage is TRBV5-5 and J usage is TRBJ2-5; D possibly corresponds to TRBD2 (6 bases). Germline CDR1 reads SGHKS; CDR2 reads YYEKEE (reference sequence). This CDR3 has 15 residues. Trimming removed 1 base from V and 2 bases from J, with 12 bases in between. The CDR3 protein is CASSLFGTPQETQYF. The DNA of the CDR3 is TGTGCCAGCAGCTTGTTCGGGACTCCGCAAGAGACCCAGTACTTC.

The V and J genes are TRBV6-6 and TRBJ1-1, with D uncertain. The ends were cut back, 7 bases at V and 5 bases at J, with 14 bases in the middle. Per germline, CDR1 MNHNY and CDR2 SVGAGI (reference sequence). The CDR3 totals 13 residues. This CDR3 reads CASTMTGKTEAFF. In DNA, the CDR3 is TGTGCCAGCACCATGACGGGGAAGACTGAAGCTTTCTTT.

This clonotype was detected a few times. V is TRBV20-1 and J is TRBJ1-1; D remains ambiguous. Trimming left V 0 bases short and J 1 base short, with 12 bases between. CDR1 and CDR2 (germline): DFQATT, SNEGSKA (reference sequence). This CDR3 has 15 residues. CDR3 residues: CSARDFGRTNTEAFF. CDR3 DNA sequence: TGCAGTGCTAGAGATTTTGGTCGGACGAACACTGAAGCTTTCTTT.

This clonotype was detected only a few times. This rearrangement joins TRBV7-2 to TRBJ2-7; D is uncertain. The CDR3 spans 15 residues. The V gene's germline CDR1 is SGHTA and CDR2 FQGNSA. Trimming cost V 1 base and J 2 bases, with 12 bases left between them. CDR3 nucleotides: TGTGCCAGCAGCTTAGGTTATCACAGCCCCTACGAGCAGTACTTC. Translation: CASSLGYHSPYEQYF.

This clonotype was observed a few times. This rearrangement joins TRBV7-9 to TRBJ2-1; a weak D match, TRBD2 (6 bases). The ends were cut back, 5 bases at V and 5 bases at J, with 16 bases in the middle. Germline assignment: CDR1 SEHNR and CDR2 FQNEAQ (reference sequence). The CDR3 sequence is 15 residues long. The CDR3 bases are TGTGCCAGCAGCACGGGGGTTCCACAGGACAATGAGCAGTTCTTC. This codes for CASSTGVPQDNEQFF.

This clonotype was counted many times. The V gene is TRBV12-3 or TRBV12-4, the J gene TRBJ2-7; D is unclear. V lost 2 bases to trimming and J lost 6 bases, with 11 bases between them. This CDR3 contains 13 residues. CDR3 protein: CASSLRSGGEQYF. The CDR3, as DNA: TGTGCCAGCAGTTTAAGGAGTGGTGGCGAGCAGTACTTC.

The chain has TRBV7-6 and TRBJ2-3; 8 nucleotides align to TRBD2. The CDR3 contains 16 residues. J was trimmed by 2 bases and V by 2 bases; bases with no gene match: 6. Germline assignment: CDR1 SGHVS and CDR2 FNYEAQ. CDR3 coding DNA: TGTGCCAGCAGCTTACGGCGGGAGGTACACACAGATACGCAGTATTTT. It yields the protein CASSLRREVHTDTQYF.

This chain connects TRBV9 to TRBJ2-3; D call uncertain. From germline, CDR1 is SGDLS and CDR2 YYNGEE. The ends were cut back, 4 bases at V and 4 bases at J, with 7 bases in the middle. The CDR3 consists of 12 residues. The CDR3 nucleotides read TGTGCCAGCAGCACCGCCCCAGATACGCAGTATTTT. Encoded protein: CASSTAPDTQYF.

This clonotype was seen only a few times. V gene TRBV5-6 combines with J gene TRBJ2-3; tentative D call: TRBD1 (5 bases). V was cut by 2 bases and J by 2 bases, with 15 bases left in between. This CDR3 contains 16 residues. Germline loops: CDR1 SGHDT, CDR2 YYEEEE. CDR3 sequence (DNA): TGTGCCAGCAGCTTATTTGGGGCACTAAACACAGATACGCAGTATTTT. Protein: CASSLFGALNTDTQYF.

The rearrangement joins TRBV29-1 to TRBJ2-5; D not certain. V gave up 4 bases and J gave up 4 bases, with 7 bases separating them. Per germline, CDR1 SQVTM and CDR2 ANQGSEA. This CDR3 contains 11 residues. The CDR3 is CSVGTGETQYF. In DNA form, the CDR3 reads TGCAGCGTTGGGACGGGAGAGACCCAGTACTTC.

This sequence joins TRBV5-1 and TRBJ2-1, with D perhaps matching TRBD1 (6 bases). Germline-derived CDR1 and CDR2 are SGHRS and YFSETQ. Trimming cost V 4 bases and J 4 bases, with 18 bases left between them. The CDR3 extends over 16 amino acids. In nucleotides, the CDR3 is TGCGCCAGCAGCGAACAGGGAACTTTTGGGTACAATGAGCAGTTCTTC. This encodes CASSEQGTFGYNEQFF.